The sequence of this T cell receptor (beta chain) was determined in a study of blood T cell repertoires in COVID-19. Profiling relied on immunoSEQ multiplex PCR, and the TCRdb table lists in-frame clones only, not all of them. In the table there are around 170,000 clones, about nine tenths of which are singletons. This clone was seen a single time. Looked up from germline, CDR1 is MDHEN and CDR2 is SYDVKM. With V trimmed by 6 bases and J by 7 bases, 11 bases remained unmatched. There are 15 residues in the CDR3. The TCR sequence derives from a woman aged 30 to 39 with acute or convalescent COVID-19. The chain is built from TRBV28 and TRBJ2-1; 8 positions agree with TRBD1. The sequenced sample was peripheral blood. CDR3 DNA sequence: TGTGCCAGCAGGGTCCCAGGGGGCGTTCAGAATGAGCAGTTCTTC. This gives the protein CASRVPGGVQNEQFF. The full variable domain, rest sourced from reference TRBV28 and TRBJ2-1, is DVKVTQSSRYLVKRTGEKVFLECVQDMDHENMFWYRQDPGLGLRLIYFSYDVKMKEKGDIPEGYSVSREKKERFSLILESASTNQTSMYLCASRVPGGVQNEQFFGPGTRLTVL.